This T cell receptor (beta chain) was sequenced in a study of cytomegalovirus exposure and HLA in healthy donors. The CDR3 runs 15 residues. V lost 4 bases and J lost 6; bases outside the gene matches: 10. Germline values: CDR1 MDHEN, CDR2 SYDVKM. In the PCR, 60 Vbeta and 13 Jbeta primers were used. TCRdb's copy holds only in-frame clones and misses some; the assay was immunoSEQ multiplex PCR. Here the sample table reports approximately 120,000 clones. Source material: PBMCs. This TCR came from a woman aged 60-75 years in good health and CMV-seronegative. The chain couples TRBV28 to TRBJ2-7, with 9 bases aligning to TRBD2. In DNA, the CDR3 is TGTGCCAGCAGTTCCCCTGGCGGGGGGGGCTCCGAGCAGTACTTC. It yields the protein CASSSPGGGGSEQYF. Drawing the rest from reference TRBV28 and TRBJ2-7, the complete variable domain is DVKVTQSSRYLVKRTGEKVFLECVQDMDHENMFWYRQDPGLGLRLIYFSYDVKMKEKGDIPEGYSVSREKKERFSLILESASTNQTSMYLCASSSPGGGGSEQYFGPGTRLTVT.